This T cell receptor beta chain was identified in a study of shared clonotypes between healthy human individuals. It was around 220 ng DNA, 28,000 or so T cell genomes, that sorted-subset replicate PCRs used. Repertoires were generated with immunoSEQ multiplex PCR, while TCRdb's copy carries only in-frame clones and drops some. The table includes millions of clones, 85% to 95% detected once. On this clone: Its antigen is undetermined.

The germline gives CDR1 SGHTA, CDR2 FQGNSA. The CDR3 length is 14 residues. Trimming cost V 4 bases and J 7 bases, with 17 bases left between them. General study findings and limits: At large depth, rarefaction still showed sorted-subset sequencing to be incomplete.

The chain has TRBV7-2 and TRBJ2-7, with a weak D call TRBD1 (5 bases). The TCR comes from a man aged 18-30 years in good health. Source material: naive CD4+ T cells sorted from blood. The subset was: CD45RA+ positively selected. CDR3 nucleotide sequence: TGTGCCAGCAGCTCCTGGCCCCAGGGTGGGGAGCAGTACTTC. This sequence encodes CASSSWPQGGEQYF.